Listed below are T cell receptor beta chains from one sample, sequenced in a study of OX40 agonist ivuxolimab in advanced cancers. TCRdb's copy holds only in-frame clones and misses some; the assay was immunoSEQ multiplex PCR. The sample holds tens of thousands of clones, about 83% seen once. Sequencing was performed on CD4+ or CD8+ T cells sorted from blood, taken in a trial of the OX40 agonist ivuxolimab. The receptors here all came from an adult with an advanced solid tumor such as melanoma, head and neck, liver or kidney cancer. Both conserved end residues are part of each CDR3. A D gene is named only where the DNA matches it firmly. Clone size appears in some rows only: once, few, many, or a class for an expanded clone.

cdr3_nt: TGTGCCAGCAGTGACAGGGTCGGAAAACTGTTTTTT
cdr3_aa: CASSDRVGKLFF
v_call: TRBV9
j_call: TRBJ1-4
clone_size: .
d_call: TRBD1

cdr3_nt: TGCGCCAGCAGTGAGTCGACAGGGGAAGGAACTGAAGCTTTCTTT
cdr3_aa: CASSESTGEGTEAFF
v_call: TRBV10-1
j_call: TRBJ1-1
clone_size: few
d_call: TRBD1

cdr3_nt: TGTGCCAGCAGTGAAGCTGGACAGGGGAACACTGAAGCTTTCTTT
cdr3_aa: CASSEAGQGNTEAFF
v_call: TRBV6-1
j_call: TRBJ1-1
clone_size: .
d_call: TRBD1

cdr3_nt: TGTGCCAGCAGTTTAAGCTCCTACAATGAGCAGTTCTTC
cdr3_aa: CASSLSSYNEQFF
v_call: TRBV27
j_call: TRBJ2-1
clone_size: .
d_call: .

cdr3_nt: TGCGCCAGCAGCCAACTAGGCAAATGGGCGATCTTC
cdr3_aa: CASSQLGKWAIF
v_call: TRBV4-1
j_call: TRBJ1-2
clone_size: .
d_call: .

cdr3_nt: TGTGCCAGCAGTAGGGACAGCACAGATACGCAGTATTTT
cdr3_aa: CASSRDSTDTQYF
v_call: TRBV6-4
j_call: TRBJ2-3
clone_size: .
d_call: .

cdr3_nt: TGTGCCAGCAGTTACACGGGCGGAAACCAAGAGACCCAGTACTTC
cdr3_aa: CASSYTGGNQETQYF
v_call: TRBV6-5
j_call: TRBJ2-5
clone_size: .
d_call: .

cdr3_nt: TGTGCCAGCAGCTTAATCGGAGGGCTGAGCTCCTACGAGCAGTACTTC
cdr3_aa: CASSLIGGLSSYEQYF
v_call: TRBV11-2
j_call: TRBJ2-7
clone_size: .
d_call: .

cdr3_nt: TGCGCCAGCAGCCAAGAGGGTACCAGCCTCTATGGCTACACCTTC
cdr3_aa: CASSQEGTSLYGYTF
v_call: TRBV4-3
j_call: TRBJ1-2
clone_size: .
d_call: .

cdr3_nt: TGTGCCAGCAGTTACTCTTTAGGGAAGCACGTCGAGCAGTACTTC
cdr3_aa: CASSYSLGKHVEQYF
v_call: TRBV6-6
j_call: TRBJ2-7
clone_size: .
d_call: .

cdr3_nt: TGTGCCAGCAGTGGAAGCGAGTATAGCAATCAGCCCCAGCATTTT
cdr3_aa: CASSGSEYSNQPQHF
v_call: TRBV6-1
j_call: TRBJ1-5
clone_size: .
d_call: .

cdr3_nt: TGTGCCAGCAGCTCGAGAACCGGGGTTGGCACCGGGGAGCTGTTTTTT
cdr3_aa: CASSSRTGVGTGELFF
v_call: TRBV7-7
j_call: TRBJ2-2
clone_size: .
d_call: .

cdr3_nt: TGTGCCAGCCGTAGCGGGGGGCCTAGCACAGATACGCAGTATTTT
cdr3_aa: CASRSGGPSTDTQYF
v_call: TRBV27
j_call: TRBJ2-3
clone_size: .
d_call: TRBD2

cdr3_nt: TGTGCCAGCAGCCAAGAGGAACTAGCGGGAGTAGTAAATACGCAGTATTTT
cdr3_aa: CASSQEELAGVVNTQYF
v_call: TRBV4-2
j_call: TRBJ2-3
clone_size: .
d_call: TRBD2

cdr3_nt: TGCGCCAGCAGCCAAGATCTTGTTTTGGGGTTGAACACTGAAGCTTTCTTT
cdr3_aa: CASSQDLVLGLNTEAFF
v_call: TRBV4-1
j_call: TRBJ1-1
clone_size: .
d_call: .

cdr3_nt: TGTGCCAGCAGCTTAGCGGCGGGGTTTTCCTACGAGCAGTACTTC
cdr3_aa: CASSLAAGFSYEQYF
v_call: TRBV11-2
j_call: TRBJ2-7
clone_size: .
d_call: .

cdr3_nt: TGTGCCAGCAGCCTAACAGGGGGAAGGGACACTGAAGCTTTCTTT
cdr3_aa: CASSLTGGRDTEAFF
v_call: TRBV6-6
j_call: TRBJ1-1
clone_size: .
d_call: TRBD1

cdr3_nt: TGTGCCAGCGGCACTCTCAATGAGCAGTTCTTC
cdr3_aa: CASGTLNEQFF
v_call: TRBV27
j_call: TRBJ2-1
clone_size: .
d_call: .

cdr3_nt: TGTGCCAGCAGCTTAGTAGTGGGAGGCACCTACAATGAGCAGTTCTTC
cdr3_aa: CASSLVVGGTYNEQFF
v_call: TRBV7-6
j_call: TRBJ2-1
clone_size: .
d_call: .

cdr3_nt: TGTGCCAGCAGCGACTACCTGAACACTGAAGCTTTCTTT
cdr3_aa: CASSDYLNTEAFF
v_call: TRBV11-3
j_call: TRBJ1-1
clone_size: once
d_call: .

cdr3_nt: TGTGCCAGCAGCCAAGCGGACAGGGAAACCGGGGAGCTGTTTTTT
cdr3_aa: CASSQADRETGELFF
v_call: TRBV7-9
j_call: TRBJ2-2
clone_size: .
d_call: TRBD1

cdr3_nt: TGTGCCAGCAGCTCTCTGCCCGACAGGGATGATCAGCCCCAGCATTTT
cdr3_aa: CASSSLPDRDDQPQHF
v_call: TRBV7-9
j_call: TRBJ1-5
clone_size: .
d_call: TRBD1

cdr3_nt: TGCGCCAGCAGTCAATCGTGGGAGACCCAGTACTTC
cdr3_aa: CASSQSWETQYF
v_call: TRBV23-1
j_call: TRBJ2-5
clone_size: .
d_call: .

cdr3_nt: TGCGCCAGCAGCCAATCAAAGGGAGGACTCGGCGCCTTGTCGGACACCGGGGAGCTGTTTTTT
cdr3_aa: CASSQSKGGLGALSDTGELFF
v_call: TRBV4-1
j_call: TRBJ2-2
clone_size: .
d_call: .

cdr3_nt: TGTGCCAGCAGTGAATGGGGACAGGGTAACTATGGCTACACCTTC
cdr3_aa: CASSEWGQGNYGYTF
v_call: TRBV2
j_call: TRBJ1-2
clone_size: .
d_call: TRBD1

cdr3_nt: TGTGCCAGCAGCTTAGACAGTAGCACAGATACGCAGTATTTT
cdr3_aa: CASSLDSSTDTQYF
v_call: TRBV7-2
j_call: TRBJ2-3
clone_size: .
d_call: .

cdr3_nt: TGCGCCAGCAGCCAAGGGGCGGTGAGCTCCTACGAGCAGTACTTC
cdr3_aa: CASSQGAVSSYEQYF
v_call: TRBV4-1
j_call: TRBJ2-7
clone_size: once
d_call: .

cdr3_nt: TGTGCCAGCAGTTTTCCAGGGAACTACAATGAGCAGTTCTTC
cdr3_aa: CASSFPGNYNEQFF
v_call: TRBV28
j_call: TRBJ2-1
clone_size: once
d_call: .

cdr3_nt: TGCGCCAGCAGCCAAGAGGGGGAACACCGGGGAGCTGTTTTT
cdr3_aa: CASSQEGEHRGAVF
v_call: TRBV4-3
j_call: TRBJ2-2
clone_size: .
d_call: .

cdr3_nt: TGTGCCAGCAGTACGACAGGCGCGGATCAGCCCCAGCATTTT
cdr3_aa: CASSTTGADQPQHF
v_call: TRBV27
j_call: TRBJ1-5
clone_size: .
d_call: .

cdr3_nt: TGTGCCAGCAGCTTGGCCGGGGACGGTCAGCCCCAGCATTTT
cdr3_aa: CASSLAGDGQPQHF
v_call: TRBV28
j_call: TRBJ1-5
clone_size: .
d_call: .

cdr3_nt: TGTGCCTGGAGTGTTGGGGGCCGCTCCACCGGGGAGCTGTTTTTT
cdr3_aa: CAWSVGGRSTGELFF
v_call: TRBV30
j_call: TRBJ2-2
clone_size: once
d_call: .

cdr3_nt: TGTGCCAGCAGTTTAGGGGGCAGCCTGACTGAAGCTTTCTTT
cdr3_aa: CASSLGGSLTEAFF
v_call: TRBV27
j_call: TRBJ1-1
clone_size: many
d_call: .